This T cell receptor (beta chain) stems from a study of OX40 agonist ivuxolimab in advanced cancers. Turning to the overall study: Ivuxolimab, which targeted the costimulatory receptor OX40 (CD134), was an agonistic, fully human IgG2 monoclonal antibody. Intravenous ivuxolimab was administered to patients every 2 weeks at six dose levels: 0.01, 0.1, 0.3, 1.5, 3 and 10 mg/kg. Of the approximately 50 patients in dose escalation, around 20 had hepatocellular carcinoma, roughly 15 had melanoma, 9 had renal cell carcinoma and 9 had head and neck cancer. In the dose-escalation cohort, approximately 83% of patients were male, and the mean age was 60 years with a range of roughly 23 to 79. Prior anti-PD-1, anti-PD-L1 or anti-CTLA-4 therapy was permitted, and approximately 39% of dose-escalation patients had received checkpoint inhibitors. Partial responses occurred in three dose-escalation patients: two with cutaneous melanoma and one with hepatocellular carcinoma. Peripheral TCRbeta sequencing aimed to test whether ivuxolimab altered TCR sequence diversity and caused clonal T-cell expansion. The monotherapy dose-escalation portion (N of about 50 patients) of the phase I ivuxolimab trial is reported in the paper. What the work shows at the level of the full study, not this receptor alone: Which antigens the clonally expanded peripheral T cells were specific for was not determined. On average, CD8+ T cells showed more expanded clones than CD4+ T cells after ivuxolimab. In the 0.1-3.0 mg/kg groups, partial responders were among the patients with the lowest normalized peripheral clonal expansion, particularly in CD8+ T cells. Low levels of normalized T-cell clonal expansion were also seen in some patients who did not respond. At doses of 0.1 to 3.0 mg/kg, clonal expansion of both CD4+ and CD8+ blood T cells was observed from baseline to week 6.

Patients with autoimmune disease history or receiving systemic immunosuppression were excluded from the trial. In every dose cohort, peripheral blood was drawn for TCR sequencing at baseline, cycle 4 day 1, and cycle 7 day 1. Samples came from an open-label, multicenter, first-in-human phase I dose-escalation trial of ivuxolimab. Adults with locally advanced or metastatic melanoma, renal cell, hepatocellular, or head and neck squamous cell carcinoma were enrolled in the trial. Before TCR sequencing, CD4+ T cells and CD8+ T cells were sorted from peripheral blood as separate populations. For sequencing of the TCRbeta CDR3 region, genomic DNA was extracted from the sorted cells. TCRbeta CDR3 regions were sequenced using the immunoSEQ Assay. Held by TCRdb, this immuneACCESS table contains in-frame sequences only and omits some clones. Under half of the omission traces to an unresolved V gene where checked; the cause of the rest is unknown. The sample table lists 87,000 or so clones, approximately 85% of them with a count of one. In total, the top ten clones hold 3% to 4% of the sample.

The CDR1 and CDR2 encoded by the germline V gene are MDHEN and SYDVKM. The trim is 2 bases for V and 1 base for J, with a gap of 5 bases between the germline ends. Counted from cysteine to phenylalanine, this CDR3 has 13 amino acids. This entry keeps only the CDR3 DNA: 39 bases, framed from base 1. On this clone: There is no known antigen for this receptor. No much larger clonotype is one base removed from it; base qualities were not supplied.

The rearrangement combines TRBV28 with TRBJ2-5, with the D gene too uncertain to name. This receptor was identified in an adult with an advanced solid tumor such as melanoma, head and neck, liver or kidney cancer. The sequencing here drew on CD4+ or CD8+ T cells sorted from blood, taken in a trial of the OX40 agonist ivuxolimab. Here is the DNA: TGTGCCAGCAGTTTAGGGTCCCAAGAGACCCAGTACTTC. Its translation reads: CASSLGSQETQYF.